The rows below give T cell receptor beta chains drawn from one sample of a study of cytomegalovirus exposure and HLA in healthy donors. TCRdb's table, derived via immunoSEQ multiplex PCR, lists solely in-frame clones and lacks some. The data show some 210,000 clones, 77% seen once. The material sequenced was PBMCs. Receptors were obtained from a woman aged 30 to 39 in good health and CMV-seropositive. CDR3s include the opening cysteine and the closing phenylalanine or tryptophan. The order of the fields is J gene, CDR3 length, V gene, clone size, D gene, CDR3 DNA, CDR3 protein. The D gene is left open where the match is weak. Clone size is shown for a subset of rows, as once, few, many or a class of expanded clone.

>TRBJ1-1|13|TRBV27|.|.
TGTGCCAGCAGTTTAACCGGGAACACTGAAGCTTTCTTT
CASSLTGNTEAFF
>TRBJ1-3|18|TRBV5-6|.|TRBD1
TGTGCCAGCAGCTTGGGACAGGGCTTTTTTTCCTCTGGAAACACCATATATTTT
CASSLGQGFFSSGNTIYF
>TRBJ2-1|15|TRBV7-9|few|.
TGTGCCAGCAGCCGGAGGGACTCCTTATACAATGAGCAGTTCTTC
CASSRRDSLYNEQFF
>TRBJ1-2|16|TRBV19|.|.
TGTGCCAGTAGTATGCAGGGCGCTAATCTTCTTGGCGGCTACACCTTC
CASSMQGANLLGGYTF
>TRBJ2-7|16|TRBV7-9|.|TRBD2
TGTGCCAGCAGCCTATCACGGACTAGCGGGGCGAACGAGCAGTACTTC
CASSLSRTSGANEQYF
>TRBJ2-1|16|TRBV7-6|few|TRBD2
TGTGCCAGCAGTCCACTAGCGGGAGGGTATTACAATGAGCAGTTCTTC
CASSPLAGGYYNEQFF
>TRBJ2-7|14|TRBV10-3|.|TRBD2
TGTGCCATCAGTGCGACTAGCGGGAACTACGAGCAGTACTTC
CAISATSGNYEQYF
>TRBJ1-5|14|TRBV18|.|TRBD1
TGTGCCAGCTCGACACAGGGGTACAATCAGCCCCAGCATTTT
CASSTQGYNQPQHF
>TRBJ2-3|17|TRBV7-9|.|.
TGTGCCAGCAGCTCCTTCCAAGCAGGGCCGAGCACAGATACGCAGTATTTT
CASSSFQAGPSTDTQYF
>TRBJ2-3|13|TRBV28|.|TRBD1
TGTGCCAGCAACGAGGGGGCCATAGATACGCAGTATTTT
CASNEGAIDTQYF